These T cell receptor beta chains were read from a single sample in a study of cytomegalovirus exposure and HLA in healthy donors. The method was immunoSEQ multiplex PCR; TCRdb's version includes in-frame clones alone and lacks a portion of them. The sample lists under 200,000 clones, roughly 70% occurring once. The sequenced material came from PBMCs. Receptors originate from a girl under 18 in good health and CMV-seronegative. Both conserved end residues are part of each CDR3. A D gene is named only where the DNA matches it firmly. Not all rows give a size; the values are once, few, many and, for expanded clones, a class.

size | J | V | D | DNA | CDR3
- | TRBJ1-1 | TRBV7-9 | - | TGTGCCAGCAGCTTAAGCGGGGGGACGGGCACTGAAGCTTTCTTT | CASSLSGGTGTEAFF
once | TRBJ2-7 | TRBV14 | - | TGTGCCAGCAGCCAAGGGGTAGGGGGTCACGAGCAGTACTTC | CASSQGVGGHEQYF
- | TRBJ1-2 | TRBV2 | TRBD1 | TGTGCCAGCAGGGAAACAGGGGTGGGTTACGATGGCTACACCTTC | CASRETGVGYDGYTF
- | TRBJ2-7 | TRBV20-1 | - | TGCAGTGTGGAACAGGGCGGCGAGCAGTACTTC | CSVEQGGEQYF
- | TRBJ1-1 | TRBV9 | TRBD1 | TGTGCCAGCACCTCAGGGGGCGAAGCTTTCTTT | CASTSGGEAFF
few | TRBJ2-7 | TRBV6-6 | - | TGTGCCAGCAGTTACTCGGGTGACTACTACGAGCAGTACTTC | CASSYSGDYYEQYF
- | TRBJ2-1 | TRBV25-1 | TRBD2 | TGTGCCAGCAAGCGGGGAGCGGGGAATGAGCAGTTCTTC | CASKRGAGNEQFF
once | TRBJ1-1 | TRBV5-1 | - | TGCGCCAGCAGCTTATCTCAGGGGAACACTGAAGCTTTCTTT | CASSLSQGNTEAFF
few | TRBJ1-2 | TRBV25-1 | - | TGTGCCAGCAGTGAATCTACGGTCTATGGCTACACCTTC | CASSESTVYGYTF
- | TRBJ2-7 | TRBV27 | - | TGTGCCAGCAGTTTATCGCCGGGGGGCAGGGGATCCTACGAGCAGTACTTC | CASSLSPGGRGSYEQYF
once | TRBJ2-3 | TRBV5-1 | TRBD2 | TGCGCCAGCAGCCTCCCGACTAGCTCGGATACGCAGTATTTT | CASSLPTSSDTQYF
- | TRBJ2-7 | TRBV27 | - | TGTGCCAGCAGTGGCCCCTCCCCCCCTAGCGAGCAGTACTTC | CASSGPSPPSEQYF
few | TRBJ2-7 | TRBV6-1 | TRBD1 | TGTGCCAGCAGAGGGACAGGTACCTACGAGCAGTACTTC | CASRGTGTYEQYF
- | TRBJ1-3 | TRBV25-1 | - | TGTGCCAGCGGGACTCTCTCTGGAAACACCATATATTTT | CASGTLSGNTIYF
- | TRBJ1-5 | TRBV27 | - | TGTGCCAGCAGTTTATACGGGAGGTATAGCAATCAGCCCCAGCATTTT | CASSLYGRYSNQPQHF
- | TRBJ2-1 | TRBV7-8 | - | TGTGCCAGCAGCTTCAGGGTGGGTGAGCAGTTCTTC | CASSFRVGEQFF
- | TRBJ2-3 | TRBV5-1 | TRBD2 | TGCGCCAGCACCATTGGGGGAGGGCCCAGCACAGATACGCAGTATTTT | CASTIGGGPSTDTQYF
- | TRBJ2-7 | TRBV6-1 | TRBD1 | TGTGCCAGCAACCTAAGGACAGGGGGCGACTACGAGCAGTACTTC | CASNLRTGGDYEQYF
- | TRBJ2-7 | TRBV2 | - | TGTGCCAGCGGGGGCCTCGAACCCGAGCAGTACTTC | CASGGLEPEQYF
- | TRBJ1-3 | TRBV7-9 | TRBD1 | TGTGCCAGCAGCCGCGGACAGGGCGAAAACACCATATATTTT | CASSRGQGENTIYF
- | TRBJ1-1 | TRBV28 | TRBD1 | TGTGCCAGCAGTTCCGGGACAGGGCGCACTGAAGCTTTCTTT | CASSSGTGRTEAFF
few | TRBJ2-7 | TRBV11-2 | TRBD1 | TGTGCCAGCAGCTCCCGACAGGGCGGCGAGCAGTACTTC | CASSSRQGGEQYF
- | TRBJ2-1 | TRBV5-1 | - | TGCGCCAGCAGCTTGGTGGAGGGCAATGAGCAGTTCTTC | CASSLVEGNEQFF
- | TRBJ2-3 | TRBV19 | - | TGTGCCACCCGGACAGAGAGCACAGATACGCAGTATTTT | CATRTESTDTQYF
once | TRBJ1-1 | TRBV7-3 | - | TGTGCCAGCAGCTTGACAGGTGAAGCTTTCTTT | CASSLTGEAFF
few | TRBJ1-6 | TRBV30 | - | TGTGCCGTCTCGGGAGGGGCTAATTCACCCCTCCACTTT | CAVSGGANSPLHF
- | TRBJ1-2 | TRBV2 | - | TGTGCCAGTTCAACCCAAGAGAGCTATGGCTACACCTTC | CASSTQESYGYTF
- | TRBJ2-2 | TRBV27 | - | TGTGCCAGCAGCCCGCAGTGGGGGGGGGCAACCACCGGGGAGCTGTTTTTT | CASSPQWGGATTGELFF
- | TRBJ1-3 | TRBV30 | - | TGTGCCTGGAGTGTATCGAACACCATATATTTT | CAWSVSNTIYF
- | TRBJ2-3 | TRBV5-4 | TRBD2 | TGTGCCAGCAGCCCCCTGGGCGGGGGGGCTACAGATACGCAGTATTTT | CASSPLGGGATDTQYF
- | TRBJ1-1 | TRBV6-4 | - | TGTGCCAGCAGTTCCGACGGACTGCACACTGAAGCTTTCTTT | CASSSDGLHTEAFF
- | TRBJ2-5 | TRBV4-1 | TRBD2 | TGCGCCAGCAGCCGTCTAGCGGACGGTCGAGAGACCCAGTACTTC | CASSRLADGRETQYF
few | TRBJ1-3 | TRBV6-5 | - | TGTGCCAGCAGACTTCAGGGCAACGGTGGAAACACCATATATTTT | CASRLQGNGGNTIYF
- | TRBJ2-7 | TRBV9 | - | TGTGCCAGCAGCGTAGAAGTAGATTACCCTTACGAGCAGTACTTC | CASSVEVDYPYEQYF
few | TRBJ2-3 | TRBV11-2 | TRBD2 | TGTGCCAGCAGCTTCAGAACTAGCGGGCGAAGCGCAGATACGCAGTATTTT | CASSFRTSGRSADTQYF
few | TRBJ1-3 | TRBV7-6 | TRBD1 | TGTGCCAGCAGCTTGGGGCAGACAGGGAAAGCCGGAAACACCATATATTTT | CASSLGQTGKAGNTIYF
- | TRBJ2-2 | TRBV15 | TRBD1 | TGTGCCACCAGACATGGGGACAGGCTGAACACCGGGGAGCTGTTTTTT | CATRHGDRLNTGELFF
few | TRBJ1-1 | TRBV30 | TRBD1 | TGTGCCTGGAGGTGGACAGGGGGCACTGAAGCTTTCTTT | CAWRWTGGTEAFF
- | TRBJ2-5 | TRBV9 | TRBD2 | TGTGCCAGCAGTCCCGGGGCTAGCGGGGGGGAGGAGACCCAGTACTTC | CASSPGASGGEETQYF
once | TRBJ1-2 | TRBV2 | - | TGTGCCAGCAGAGAGGACAGCTCTGGGTTCTATGGCTACACCTTC | CASREDSSGFYGYTF
- | TRBJ2-3 | TRBV27 | TRBD1 | TGTGCCAGCAGTACTGGGACAGCAACCCAGGATACGCAGTATTTT | CASSTGTATQDTQYF
- | TRBJ1-2 | TRBV4-1 | TRBD1 | TGCGCCAGCAGCCAAGTTGGACAGGGCAACTATGGCTACACCTTC | CASSQVGQGNYGYTF
- | TRBJ2-3 | TRBV27 | TRBD1 | TGTGCCAGCAGTTTAGATCTCGGGACAGGGAATATAGATACGCAGTATTTT | CASSLDLGTGNIDTQYF
- | TRBJ1-1 | TRBV19 | - | TGTGCCAGTAGTACAATAGCGGGCACTGAAGCTTTCTTT | CASSTIAGTEAFF
- | TRBJ2-5 | TRBV9 | TRBD1 | TGTGCCAGCAGCTCCGGGACAGGGGGCCAAGAGACCCAGTACTTC | CASSSGTGGQETQYF
- | TRBJ2-7 | TRBV15 | - | TGTGCCACCAGCAGTTCAGGGAATCGCGAGCAGTACTTC | CATSSSGNREQYF
- | TRBJ2-1 | TRBV9 | TRBD2 | TGTGCCAGCAGCGTAGCCACTAGCGGGGGCCCTAATGAGCAGTTCTTC | CASSVATSGGPNEQFF
- | TRBJ2-7 | TRBV6-5 | TRBD2 | TGTGCCAGCAGGAGGGGACTAGTTAGCTACGAGCAGTACTTC | CASRRGLVSYEQYF
- | TRBJ2-1 | TRBV30 | - | TGTGCCTGGAGTCCTGACAGAGTGCAGTTCTTC | CAWSPDRVQFF
- | TRBJ2-7 | TRBV29-1 | - | TGCAGCGTTGGGGGCAGGGGTGACGAGCAGTACTTC | CSVGGRGDEQYF
- | TRBJ2-3 | TRBV6-1 | TRBD2 | TGTGCCAGCAGTGCTCGGCGTCCGGGACTATCTACCGCCACGCAGTATTTT | CASSARRPGLSTATQYF